The 21 T cell receptor beta chains presented below share a single source sample, sequenced in a study of vaccination and CD4 T cells after COVID-19. CD4+ T cells that had been cultured provided DNA sequenced with the Oncomine TCR Beta short-read assay. TCRdb re-analysed the PCR reads in MiXCR, keeping a single row per CDR3 protein. The top ten clones hold approximately 30% of a sample with 9,000 to 15,000 distinct CDR3 sequences, about 32% of them seen once. Stated treatment: approximately 9-day PBMC culture with coronavirus spike peptide pools or control peptides (ViraFEST assay). No antigen has been identified for these receptors. The source material was CD4+ T cells from blood, cultured in vitro, sampled before SARS-CoV-2 vaccination. The receptors stem from a human donor who received a COVID-19 vaccine.

This clonotype occurred a few times. The chain joins TRBV7-6 to TRBJ2-1; D is unclear. V lost 5 bases, J lost 9 bases, and 11 bases lay in between. The CDR3 is 12 residues long. Germline CDR1 reads SGHVS; CDR2 reads FNYEAQ. The CDR3 reads CASSQLRGEQFF. CDR3 bases: TGTGCCAGCAGCCAACTAAGAGGTGAGCAGTTCTTC.

The chain couples TRBV14 to TRBJ2-3; D uncertain. The V end lost 0 bases, the J end lost 4 bases, and 8 bases lay between the germline ends. The length of the CDR3 is 14 residues. CDR1 is SGHDN, CDR2 FVKESK, per germline. The CDR3 DNA is TGTGCCAGCAGCCAAGATGGGCCCCCAGATACGCAGTATTTT. The encoded protein is CASSQDGPPDTQYF.

V is TRBV20-1 and J is TRBJ1-2; 7 nucleotides line up with TRBD1. Germline CDR1 is DFQATT and CDR2 is SNEGSKA (reference sequence). The CDR3 runs to 10 residues. Trimming took 6 bases from V and 8 from J; bases not matched to a gene: 3. The CDR3 DNA reads as TGCAGTGCCCCGGACAGGGGCTACACCTTC. The encoded protein is CSAPDRGYTF.

This clonotype has more than one count but fewer than ten. This chain links TRBV19 with TRBJ2-5; tentatively, D is TRBD1 (6 bases). The V gene's germline CDR1 is LNHDA and CDR2 SQIVND (reference sequence). Trimming removed 3 bases at V and 5 bases at J, with 19 bases between. The CDR3 covers 16 residues. The CDR3 region is CASSMRQGRLGETQYF. CDR3 sequence (DNA): TGTGCCAGTAGTATGCGGCAGGGGCGCCTGGGGGAGACCCAGTACTTC.

The V gene is TRBV10-2, the J gene TRBJ2-5, with 9 nucleotides matching TRBD2. The CDR3 is 16 amino acids. From germline, CDR1 is WSHSY and CDR2 SAAADI. J lost 5 bases, V lost 7 bases, and 14 bases had no gene match. In DNA form, the CDR3 reads TGCGCCAGCACCAAGGGGCTGGCGGGGGGGCGGGAGACCCAGTACTTC. Translation: CASTKGLAGGRETQYF.

The rearrangement links TRBV27 to TRBJ2-3; 8 bases map to TRBD1. The CDR3 spans 18 residues. V shed 1 base and J 3 bases; nucleotides not matched to a gene: 12. The V gene's germline CDR1 is MNHEY and CDR2 SMNVEV (reference sequence). CDR3 coding DNA: TGTGCCAGCAGTTTATACCCCCTCGGGCAGGGGGCTACAGATACGCAGTATTTT. Protein: CASSLYPLGQGATDTQYF.

The table lists this clonotype with a few counts. The V and J genes are TRBV11-2 and TRBJ2-2; TRBD1 aligns across 7 bases. Germline values: CDR1 SGHAT, CDR2 FQNNGV. This CDR3 region has 17 residues. J was trimmed by 5 bases and V by 5 bases; bases with no gene match: 14. CDR3 nucleotide sequence: TGTGCCAGCAGCCACTTAGGGGGCACTTTAGGAACCGGGGAGCTGTTTTTT. The encoded protein is CASSHLGGTLGTGELFF.

This clonotype showed up just a few times. V and J are TRBV2 and TRBJ2-2; D ambiguous. The CDR3 covers 14 residues. The V end lost 3 bases, the J end lost 0 bases, and 5 bases lay between the germline ends. Germline lookup yields CDR1 SNHLY and CDR2 FYNNEI. CDR3 loop: CASSEMANTGELFF. CDR3 DNA sequence: TGTGCCAGCAGTGAGATGGCGAACACCGGGGAGCTGTTTTTT.

CDR3 sequence reads: CASRSRAAGGEQFF. CDR3 nucleotides: TGTGCCAGCCGGAGCCGGGCGGCAGGGGGGGAGCAGTTCTTC. The V and J genes are TRBV7-3 and TRBJ2-1; D may be TRBD1 (7 bases). The CDR3 spans 14 residues. V dropped 8 bases and J dropped 10 bases, with 21 bases sitting between them. CDR1 and CDR2 from the germline V gene are SGHTA and FQGTGA.

The rearrangement joins TRBV2 to TRBJ2-5; D uncertain. V dropped 2 bases and J dropped 8 bases, with 9 bases sitting between them. The CDR3 covers 12 residues. The germline V gene has CDR1 SNHLY and CDR2 FYNNEI. CDR3 bases: TGTGCCAGCAGTGAAAGAGGCCCTACCCAGTACTTC. It codes for CASSERGPTQYF.

The chain combines TRBV7-3 with TRBJ1-1, with 9 bases fitting TRBD1. CDR3 size: 16 residues. The V gene end was trimmed by 5 bases and the J gene end by 0 bases; junction bases not matched to a gene: 7. Germline V gene sequence: CDR1 SGHTA, CDR2 FQGTGA. Here the CDR3 DNA reads TGTGCCAGCAGCCCGGGGGACAGGGTCATGAACACTGAAGCTTTCTTT. Translated: CASSPGDRVMNTEAFF.

This clonotype was seen just once. The CDR3 does not end in the conserved phenylalanine or tryptophan, so this is likely a read error. The genes are TRBV29-1 and TRBJ1-2, with a tentative D call TRBD1 (6 bases). There are 12 residues in the CDR3. Trimming shortened V by 5 bases and J by 2 bases, and 9 bases separated the two germline ends. Germline CDR1 is SQVTM and CDR2 is ANQGSEA. Here the CDR3 reads CSVLTGNYGYTL. Written as DNA, the CDR3 is TGCAGCGTTTTGACAGGCAACTATGGCTACACCCTC.

This clonotype was counted only a few times. The chain combines TRBV30 with TRBJ2-5, with no clear D. The V end was cut by 0 bases, the J end by 0 bases, with 14 bases between. The CDR3 is 16 amino acids. The germline V gene has CDR1 GTSNPN and CDR2 SVGIG (reference sequence). The CDR3 coding sequence is TGTGCCTGGAGTGTAAAGAGTTTTAAGTACCAAGAGACCCAGTACTTC. Translation gives CAWSVKSFKYQETQYF. Drawing the rest from reference TRBV30 and TRBJ2-5, the complete variable domain is SQTIHQWPATLVQPVGSPLSLECTVEGTSNPNLYWYRQAAGRGLQLLFYSVGIGQISSEVPQNLSASRPQDRQFILSSKKLLLSDSGFYLCAWSVKSFKYQETQYFGPGTRLLVL.

This chain connects TRBV10-3 to TRBJ1-3; no firm D call. This CDR3 is 13 amino acids long. The germline V gene encodes CDR1 ENHRY and CDR2 SYGVKD. With 0 bases removed from V and 4 bases from J, the gap between germline ends came to 4 bases. The CDR3 nucleotides are TGTGCCATCAGTGAGTCTAGGGGAAACACCATATATTTT. This gives the protein CAISESRGNTIYF.

In DNA form, the CDR3 reads TGTGCCAGCGGGGAGGGTACGAATTCACCCCTCCACTTT. As protein: CASGEGTNSPLHF. The chain joins TRBV28 to TRBJ1-6, with D hard to call. V lost 8 bases and J lost 7, with 12 bases in between. Germline loops: CDR1 MDHEN, CDR2 SYDVKM. The CDR3 is made up of 13 amino acids.

The chain joins TRBV30 to TRBJ2-5, with 13 positions matching TRBD2. The CDR3 consists of 14 residues. CDR1 and CDR2 (germline): GTSNPN, SVGIG (reference sequence). V was pared by 5 bases and J by 5 bases, with 5 bases of the junction left unmatched. The CDR3 DNA sequence: TGTGCCTGGGGGACTAGCGGGGCTTCGGAGACCCAGTACTTC. Translated: CAWGTSGASETQYF.

This rearrangement joins TRBV20-1 to TRBJ1-1, with TRBD1 matching 10 bases. CDR3 length: 15 residues. Germline trimming cut 5 bases from V and 3 bases from J; bases unmatched to any gene: 9. Germline CDR1 reads DFQATT; CDR2 reads SNEGSKA (reference sequence). The CDR3 DNA follows: TGCAGTGCTGGAAAGACAGGGGGCGCAGACACTGAAGCTTTCTTT. It is translated as CSAGKTGGADTEAFF.

The table lists this clonotype with a few counts. This chain connects TRBV6-1 to TRBJ1-6, with D possibly TRBD1 on 6 matching bases. Per germline, CDR1 MNHNS and CDR2 SASEGT. Trimming removed 10 bases at V and 5 bases at J, with 15 bases between. This CDR3 contains 14 residues. In DNA form, the CDR3 reads TGTGCCACCGCCACAGGGTTGCATAATTCACCCCTCCACTTT. Translating gives CATATGLHNSPLHF.

V usage is TRBV6-1 and J usage is TRBJ1-2, with D possibly matching TRBD1 (5 bases). The CDR3 extends over 18 amino acids. Trimming stripped 2 bases from V and 3 bases from J, with 22 bases between. Germline-derived CDR1 and CDR2 are MNHNS and SASEGT. The CDR3 sequence is CASSERAGFGTIYYGYTF. The CDR3 nucleotides are TGTGCCAGCAGTGAAAGGGCAGGGTTCGGGACGATTTACTATGGCTACACCTTC.

The gene calls are TRBV6-1 and TRBJ1-6; D is uncertain. V was shortened by 5 bases and J by 7 bases, with 9 bases between the two germline ends. Germline V CDR1 and CDR2: MNHNS, SASEGT. There are 13 residues in the CDR3. In DNA, the CDR3 is TGTGCCAGCAGTCCCTTACAGAATTCACCCCTCCACTTT. Translated: CASSPLQNSPLHF.

This chain links TRBV6-1 with TRBJ2-5; perhaps TRBD1 as D (6 bases). Germline V gene data show CDR1 as MNHNS and CDR2 as SASEGT. V dropped 5 bases and J dropped 7 bases, with 20 bases sitting between them. This CDR3 region has 15 residues. The CDR3 region is CASSPFNYRDGTQYF. In DNA form, the CDR3 reads TGTGCCAGCAGTCCATTTAATTACAGGGACGGGACCCAGTACTTC.